The clone carrying this T cell receptor (beta chain) came up many times. Its specificity is unknown. The data were taken from a study of neurological immune-mediated disorders. Study-level points and caveats: The absence of shared CDR3 amino acid sequences among expanded clones across subjects suggests private repertoires in all groups. HTLV-1-associated myelopathy showed the most TCR clonal expansion; multiple sclerosis the least, below healthy controls.

Synthesis of cDNA was performed by 5'RACE using 10-nucleotide random UMIs. TCRdb re-called the 5' RACE reads with MiXCR, one entry per CDR3 protein. The table records more than 100,000 distinct CDR3 sequences, roughly 10% of them present only once. The CDR3 is 16 residues long. Germline V gives CDR1 MGHDK, CDR2 SYGVNS. V was pared by 1 base and J by 3 bases, with 15 bases between. Time point reported: longitudinal time-point 3. PBMCs numbering 2 million and stored at -80 C yielded the unsorted libraries. Sequences were obtained from PBMCs. The receptor's source is a female donor with HTLV-1-associated myelopathy (HAM/TSP). The chain combines TRBV25-1 with TRBJ1-1; a possible D gene is TRBD1 (5 bases). The CDR3 reads CASSEWGAGVDTEAFF. In DNA form, the CDR3 reads TGTGCCAGCAGTGAATGGGGCGCGGGGGTAGACACTGAAGCTTTCTTT. Complete variable domain (other parts from reference TRBV25-1 and TRBJ1-1): EADIYQTPRYLVIGTGKKITLECSQTMGHDKMYWYQQDPGMELHLIHYSYGVNSTEKGDLSSESTVSRIRTEHFPLTLESARPSHTSQYLCASSEWGAGVDTEAFFGQGTRLTVV.